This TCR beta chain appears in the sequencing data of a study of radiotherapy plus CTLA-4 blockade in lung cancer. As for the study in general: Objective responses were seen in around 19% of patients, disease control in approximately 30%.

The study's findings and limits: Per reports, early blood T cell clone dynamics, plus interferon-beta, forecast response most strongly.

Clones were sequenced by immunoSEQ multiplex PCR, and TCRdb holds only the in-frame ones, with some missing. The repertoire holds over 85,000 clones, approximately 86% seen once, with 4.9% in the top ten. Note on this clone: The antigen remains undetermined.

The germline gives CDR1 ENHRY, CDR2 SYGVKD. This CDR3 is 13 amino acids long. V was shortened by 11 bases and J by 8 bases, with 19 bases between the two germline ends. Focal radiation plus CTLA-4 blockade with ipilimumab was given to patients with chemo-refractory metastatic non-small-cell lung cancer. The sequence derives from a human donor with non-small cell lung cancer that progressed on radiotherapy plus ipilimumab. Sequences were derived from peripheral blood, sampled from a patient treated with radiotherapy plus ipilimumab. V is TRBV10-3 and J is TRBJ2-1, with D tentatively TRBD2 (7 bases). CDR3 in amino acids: CASGGGPWDEQFF. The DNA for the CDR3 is TGTGCCTCAGGCGGGGGCCCCTGGGATGAGCAGTTCTTC.